These 20 T cell receptor beta chains came from one sample sequenced in a study of T cell responses to AZD1222 COVID-19 vaccine. The repertoire was sequenced with immunoSEQ multiplex PCR; TCRdb's copy has only in-frame clones and lacks some. The data contain 42,000 or so clones, about nine tenths of them singletons. The specimen comprised peripheral blood, sampled 28 days after the second dose of the MenACWY control vaccine. These receptors were obtained from an adult who received the MenACWY meningococcal vaccine as a control.

The chain couples TRBV19 to TRBJ1-5; D gene uncertain. Germline V gene lookup returns CDR1 LNHDA and CDR2 SQIVND (reference sequence). The CDR3 totals 12 residues. The V end lost 4 bases, the J end lost 5 bases, and 6 bases lay between the germline ends. In nucleotides, the CDR3 is TGTGCCAGTAGTAGACGGGATCAGCCCCAGCATTTT. Amino acids: CASSRRDQPQHF.

V is TRBV6-2 or TRBV6-3 and J is TRBJ2-7, with D maybe TRBD2 (6 bases). CDR1 is MNHEY, CDR2 SVGEGT, per germline. The CDR3 length is 15 residues. V was pared by 5 bases and J by 1 base, with 15 bases between. CDR3 coding DNA: TGTGCCAGCAGTGGGGTTGGGACTCTGTCCTACGAGCAGTACTTC. As protein: CASSGVGTLSYEQYF.

The rearrangement links TRBV6-4 to TRBJ1-1, with 7 positions matching TRBD1. Losses at the gene ends were 6 bases for V and 4 bases for J; bases not matched to a gene: 5. Germline lookup yields CDR1 MRHNA and CDR2 SNTAGT. This CDR3 spans 13 amino acids. DNA of the CDR3: TGTGCCAGCAGCCTGACAGGGACCACTGAAGCTTTCTTT. The encoded protein is CASSLTGTTEAFF.

J is TRBJ2-5 and V is TRBV7-9, with D tentatively TRBD2 (7 bases). Trimming pared 4 bases from V and 5 bases from J, leaving 20 bases between. This CDR3 region has 16 residues. CDR1 and CDR2 from the germline V gene are SEHNR and FQNEAQ (reference sequence). CDR3 DNA: TGTGCCAGCAGCTCACTCTCCGGGGGGCGCGGGGAGACCCAGTACTTC. This encodes CASSSLSGGRGETQYF.

This clone has a single count. The rearrangement joins TRBV4-2 to TRBJ2-2, with D uncertain. Germline-derived CDR1 and CDR2 are LGHNA and YNFKEQ. V dropped 3 bases and J dropped 7 bases, with 12 bases sitting between them. The CDR3 contains 14 residues. The CDR3 DNA sequence: TGTGCCAGCAGCCAGGCCCCCGACGGCGGGGAGCTGTTTTTT. It codes for CASSQAPDGGELFF.

The rearrangement uses TRBV2 and TRBJ2-7; D is perhaps TRBD1 or TRBD2 (5 bases each). Trimming cost V 8 bases and J 0 bases, with 14 bases left between them. In germline, CDR1 is SNHLY, CDR2 FYNNEI. CDR3 length: 14 amino acids. The CDR3 region is CASGPGRSSYEQYF. In DNA form, the CDR3 reads TGTGCCAGCGGACCGGGACGGAGCTCCTACGAGCAGTACTTC.

The chain uses TRBV5-1 and TRBJ2-1; TRBD2 agrees at 9 bases. The V and J ends lost 5 bases and 6 bases, in that order; junction bases with no gene match: 6. The CDR3 covers 14 residues. Germline lookup yields CDR1 SGHRS and CDR2 YFSETQ. The CDR3: CASRAGTSSNEQFF. The CDR3 DNA is TGCGCCAGCAGGGCCGGGACTAGCAGCAATGAGCAGTTCTTC.

The chain joins TRBV7-2 to TRBJ2-1; possible D gene TRBD2, 5 bases. The CDR3 consists of 15 residues. CDR1 and CDR2 (germline): SGHTA, FQGNSA. V was clipped by 4 bases and J by 2 bases, with 12 bases between them. In DNA, the CDR3 is TGTGCCAGCAGCTCGACCGCCGGGACCTACAATGAGCAGTTCTTC. Protein sequence: CASSSTAGTYNEQFF.

Points on this clone: Relative to the germline gene, one junction end is altered; a read error may explain this. The chain combines TRBV7-7 with TRBJ2-7; TRBD2 matches 11 bases. CDR3 size: 16 residues. The germline V gene has CDR1 SSHAT and CDR2 FNYEAQ (reference sequence). Here the CDR3 DNA reads TGTGCTAGCAGCCCAGATGGACTAGCGGGCCATTACGAGCAGTACTTC. This gives the protein CASSPDGLAGHYEQYF.

The J gene is TRBJ2-7, the V gene TRBV4-1, with 8 nucleotides matching TRBD1. Trimming cost V 0 bases and J 7 bases; bases outside gene matches: 8. Germline V gene sequence: CDR1 MGHRA, CDR2 YSYEKL. The CDR3 contains 15 residues. As DNA, the CDR3 is TGCGCCAGCAGCCAAGATAACCAGGGGGCAGTTGAGCAGTACTTC. Translating gives CASSQDNQGAVEQYF.

The CDR3 spells CASREGRYGYTF. CDR3 DNA: TGTGCCAGCAGGGAGGGGCGTTATGGCTACACCTTC. The rearrangement joins TRBV28 to TRBJ1-2; a weak D match, TRBD1 (5 bases). The CDR3 has 12 residues. Trimming removed 6 bases at V and 5 bases at J, with 10 bases between. Germline V gene data show CDR1 as MDHEN and CDR2 as SYDVKM.

The chain is built from TRBV28 and TRBJ2-7, with 7 bases matching TRBD2. The CDR3 is 12 amino acids. Germline-derived CDR1 and CDR2 are MDHEN and SYDVKM. Trimming at V came to 8 bases and at J to 3 bases, leaving 4 bases not matched to a gene. Written as DNA, the CDR3 is TGTGCCAGCCGGGACTACGGCTACGAGCAGTACTTC. Its translation: CASRDYGYEQYF.

The rearrangement links TRBV2 to TRBJ2-7; the D call may be TRBD1 or TRBD2 (6 bases each). Trimming shortened V by 7 bases and J by 2 bases, and 15 bases separated the two germline ends. CDR3 length: 14 amino acids. Germline V gene sequence: CDR1 SNHLY, CDR2 FYNNEI. In nucleotides, the CDR3 is TGTGCCAGCAAGTTCGGGGGCGGCACCTACGAGCAGTACTTC. Residues: CASKFGGGTYEQYF.

The chain combines TRBV30 with TRBJ2-1; 10 bases agree with TRBD2. The CDR3 length is 18 residues. Germline assignment: CDR1 GTSNPN and CDR2 SVGIG (reference sequence). The V gene end was trimmed by 5 bases and the J gene end by 1 base; junction bases not matched to a gene: 14. CDR3 loop: CAWGSRSGRGRSYNEQFF. As DNA, the CDR3 is TGTGCCTGGGGATCTAGAAGCGGGAGGGGTAGGTCCTACAATGAGCAGTTCTTC.

The chain couples TRBV5-6 to TRBJ2-2; 7 nucleotides match TRBD2. Germline lookup yields CDR1 SGHDT and CDR2 YYEEEE. With V trimmed by 4 bases and J by 1 base, 4 bases remained unmatched. This CDR3 has 15 amino acids. CDR3 nucleotide sequence: TGTGCCAGCAGCCCCGGACTAGGGAACACCGGGGAGCTGTTTTTT. Residues: CASSPGLGNTGELFF. Full variable domain (remainder filled in from reference TRBV5-6 and TRBJ2-2): DAGVTQSPTHLIKTRGQQVTLRCSPKSGHDTVSWYQQALGQGPQFIFQYYEEEERQRGNFPDRFSGHQFPNYSSELNVNALLLGDSALYLCASSPGLGNTGELFFGEGSRLTVL.

The rearrangement joins TRBV3-1 (or the pseudogene TRBV3-2) to TRBJ2-7, with 7 bases identical to TRBD1. This CDR3 has 14 residues. The ends lost 3 bases at V and 7 bases at J; junction bases unmatched: 9. The germline CDR1 and CDR2 sequences are LGHDT and YNNKEL (reference sequence). Here the CDR3 reads CASSHGTVKGEQYF. The CDR3 DNA is TGTGCCAGCAGCCACGGGACAGTAAAGGGGGAGCAGTACTTC.

This chain uses TRBV15 with TRBJ2-7; D possibly corresponds to TRBD1 (5 bases). V was pared by 6 bases and J by 3 bases, with 6 bases between. Per germline, CDR1 LNHNV and CDR2 YYDKDF (reference sequence). The CDR3 has 11 amino acids. The CDR3 DNA reads as TGTGCCACCAGTCAGGGCTACGAGCAGTACTTC. Its protein product is CATSQGYEQYF.

The V gene is TRBV4-1, the J gene TRBJ1-4, with TRBD1 matching 7 bases. V lost 3 bases, J lost 8 bases, and 9 bases stayed unmatched. Germline CDR1 reads MGHRA; CDR2 reads YSYEKL. This CDR3 comprises 15 residues. The CDR3 here is CASSQRQGGGEKLFF. In nucleotides, the CDR3 is TGCGCCAGCAGCCAGAGACAGGGTGGGGGGGAAAAACTGTTTTTT.

The chain employs TRBV5-1 and TRBJ2-3, with D possibly TRBD2 on 5 matching bases. The CDR3 length is 12 residues. With 4 bases removed from V and 6 bases from J, the gap between germline ends came to 9 bases. Germline CDR1 and CDR2: SGHRS and YFSETQ. CDR3 in DNA: TGCGCCAGCAGCCCCTTAGCGGATACGCAGTATTTT. Translated, it gives CASSPLADTQYF.

The rearrangement uses TRBV18 and TRBJ2-7, with unresolved D. The CDR3 extends over 15 amino acids. The ends were cut back, 0 bases at V and 3 bases at J, with 12 bases in the middle. Looked up from germline, CDR1 is KGHSH and CDR2 is LQKENI. The CDR3 DNA is TGTGCCAGCTCACCACCGAACGGCCTGGGCTACGAGCAGTACTTC. This gives the protein CASSPPNGLGYEQYF.